This entry describes one TCR beta chain. Its binding antigen is unknown. No quality values exist for individual bases; no much larger clone is one base distant. TCRbeta CDR3 regions were amplified from genomic DNA by means of the immunoSEQ Assay, a bias-controlled multiplex PCR. Per the original workflow: Within the assay, amplification of reference gene primers was used to estimate how many nucleated cells each sample contained. To quantify the absolute abundance of each unique TCRbeta CDR3 rearrangement, sequence reads were collapsed and filtered. For each sample, productive Simpson clonality was calculated by taking the square root of Simpson's diversity index across productive rearrangements. This immuneACCESS table, as held by TCRdb, lists in-frame sequences with V and J called but not all clones. Of the missing ones, under half trace to an unresolved V gene in checked studies; the others have no known cause. The DNA was the basis for D and trimming; V, J and clone size are from that table. This sample gives hundreds of thousands of clones in total; 87% of them show up just once. The ten biggest clones cover roughly 2.1% of the sample.

These data originate in a study of blood T cell repertoires in COVID-19 (dated by TCRdb to about 2020). At the level of the whole study: Samples from collaborators originated in the United States, Italy and Spain and spanned both the acute and convalescent phases of COVID-19. The material from the prospective study consisted of cDNA or gDNA derived from T cells, B-cell-depleted T cells, or PBMCs. The dataset comprised deeply sampled blood TCRbeta repertoires from subjects exposed to, actively infected with, or recovered from COVID-19. The repertoires were made available in a free public database intended to serve as a resource for research on the immune response to SARS-CoV-2. Samples were obtained from the ongoing ImmuneRACE study (first 160 participants) and from about 1,300 subjects provided by 6 global collaborators. A de-identified subject ID, COVID-19 status, age in years and sex were almost always included in the sample metadata. Where available, HLA class I and class II types were obtained from metadata supplied by the sample provider rather than from assay-based typing. Broad study findings and their caveats: How much clinical and demographic metadata was included differed by source and by participant, and the metadata was provided uncurated.

The CDR3 runs 16 amino acids, cysteine and phenylalanine included. Of the read, only the CDR3 DNA is kept; its 48 bases are in frame from base 1. Whole blood was collected in K2EDTA tubes by collaborating institutions according to the institutions' own protocols. Collaborator samples were shipped for TCRbeta analysis as frozen whole blood, isolated PBMCs, or DNA extracted from either sample type. The V and J genes are TRBV12-2 and TRBJ2-1; the D call of TRBD2 is as the table states it, not checked on the DNA. TRBV12-2 is marked as a pseudogene. This receptor was taken from a man between 18 and 29 years old with active or convalescent COVID-19. The source material was peripheral blood. CDR3 protein: CASRPKPSFVYNEQFF. The nucleotide sequence is TGTGCAAGTCGCCCTAAACCTAGCTTCGTTTACAATGAGCAGTTCTTC.